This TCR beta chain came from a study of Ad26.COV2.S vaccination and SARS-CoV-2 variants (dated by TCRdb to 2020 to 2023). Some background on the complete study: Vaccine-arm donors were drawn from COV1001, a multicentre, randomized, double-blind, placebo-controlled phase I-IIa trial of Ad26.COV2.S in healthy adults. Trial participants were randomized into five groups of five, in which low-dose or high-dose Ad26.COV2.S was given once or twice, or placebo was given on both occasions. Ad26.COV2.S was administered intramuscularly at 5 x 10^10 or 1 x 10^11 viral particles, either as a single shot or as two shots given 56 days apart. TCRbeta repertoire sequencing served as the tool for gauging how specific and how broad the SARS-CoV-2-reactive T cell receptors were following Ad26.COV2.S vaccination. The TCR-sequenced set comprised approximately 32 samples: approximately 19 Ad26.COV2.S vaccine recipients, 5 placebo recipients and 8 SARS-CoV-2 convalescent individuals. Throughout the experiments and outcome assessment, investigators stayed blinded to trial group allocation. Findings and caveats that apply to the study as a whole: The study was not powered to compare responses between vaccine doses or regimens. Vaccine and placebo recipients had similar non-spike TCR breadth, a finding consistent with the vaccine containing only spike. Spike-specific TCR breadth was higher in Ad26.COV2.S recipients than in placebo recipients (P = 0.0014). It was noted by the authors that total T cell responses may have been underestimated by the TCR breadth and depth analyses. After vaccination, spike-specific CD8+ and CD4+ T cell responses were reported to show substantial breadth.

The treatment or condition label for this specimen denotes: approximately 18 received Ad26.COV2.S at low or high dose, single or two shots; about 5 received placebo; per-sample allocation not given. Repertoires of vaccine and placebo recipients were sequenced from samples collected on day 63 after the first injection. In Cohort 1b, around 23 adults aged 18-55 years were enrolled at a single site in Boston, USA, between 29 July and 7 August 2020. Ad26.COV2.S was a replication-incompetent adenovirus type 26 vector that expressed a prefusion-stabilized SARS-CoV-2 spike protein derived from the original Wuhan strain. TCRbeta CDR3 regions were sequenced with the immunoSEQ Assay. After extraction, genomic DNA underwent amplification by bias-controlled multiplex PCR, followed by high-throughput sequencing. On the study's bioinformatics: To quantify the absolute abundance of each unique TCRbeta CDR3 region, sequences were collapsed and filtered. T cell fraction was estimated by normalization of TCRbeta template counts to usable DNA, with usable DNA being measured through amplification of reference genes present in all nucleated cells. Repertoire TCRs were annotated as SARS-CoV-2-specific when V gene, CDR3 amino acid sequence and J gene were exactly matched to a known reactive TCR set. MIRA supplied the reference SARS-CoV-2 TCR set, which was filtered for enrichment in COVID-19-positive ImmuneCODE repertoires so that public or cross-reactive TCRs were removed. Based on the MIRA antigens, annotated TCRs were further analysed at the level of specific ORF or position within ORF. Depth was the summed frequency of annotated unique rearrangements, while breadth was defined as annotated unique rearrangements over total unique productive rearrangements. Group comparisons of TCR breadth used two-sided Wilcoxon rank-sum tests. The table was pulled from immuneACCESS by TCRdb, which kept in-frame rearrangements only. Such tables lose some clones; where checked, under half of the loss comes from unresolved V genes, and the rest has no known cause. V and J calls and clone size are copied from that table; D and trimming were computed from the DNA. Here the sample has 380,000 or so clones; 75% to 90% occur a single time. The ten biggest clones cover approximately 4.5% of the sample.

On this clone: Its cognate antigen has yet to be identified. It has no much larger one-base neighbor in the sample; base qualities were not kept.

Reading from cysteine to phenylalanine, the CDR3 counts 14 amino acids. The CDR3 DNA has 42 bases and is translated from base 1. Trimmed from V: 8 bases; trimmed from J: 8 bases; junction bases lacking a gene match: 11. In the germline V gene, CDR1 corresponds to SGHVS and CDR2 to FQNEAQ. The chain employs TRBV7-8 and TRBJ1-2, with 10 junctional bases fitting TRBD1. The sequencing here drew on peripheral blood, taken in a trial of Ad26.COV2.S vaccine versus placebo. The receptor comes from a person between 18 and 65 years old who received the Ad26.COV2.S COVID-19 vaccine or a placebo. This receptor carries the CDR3 CASGPGQGTEGYTF. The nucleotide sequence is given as TGTGCCAGCGGACCGGGACAGGGGACTGAAGGCTACACCTTC.